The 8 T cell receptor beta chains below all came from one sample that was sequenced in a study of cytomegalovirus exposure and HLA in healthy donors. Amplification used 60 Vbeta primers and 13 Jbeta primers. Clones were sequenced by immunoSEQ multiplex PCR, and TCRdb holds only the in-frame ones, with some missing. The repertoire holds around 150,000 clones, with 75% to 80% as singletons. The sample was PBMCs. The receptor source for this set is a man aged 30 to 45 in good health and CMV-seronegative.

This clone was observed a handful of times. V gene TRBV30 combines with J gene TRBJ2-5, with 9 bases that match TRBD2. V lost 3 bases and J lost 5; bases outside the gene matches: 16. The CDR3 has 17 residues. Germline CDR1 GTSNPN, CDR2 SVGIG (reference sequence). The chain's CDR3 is CAWSFHTGLALRETQYF. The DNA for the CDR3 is TGTGCCTGGAGCTTTCATACGGGACTAGCCTTACGGGAGACCCAGTACTTC.

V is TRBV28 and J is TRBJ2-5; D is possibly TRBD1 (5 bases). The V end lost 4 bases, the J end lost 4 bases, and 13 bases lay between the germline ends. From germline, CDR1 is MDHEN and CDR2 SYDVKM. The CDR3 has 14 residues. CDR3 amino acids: CASSYDRSGETQYF. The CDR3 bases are TGTGCCAGCAGTTACGACAGATCGGGAGAGACCCAGTACTTC.

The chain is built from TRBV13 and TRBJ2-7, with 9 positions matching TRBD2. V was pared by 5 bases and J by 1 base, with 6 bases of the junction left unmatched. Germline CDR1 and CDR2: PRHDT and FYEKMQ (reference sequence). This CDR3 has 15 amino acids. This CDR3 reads CASSRSGSVSYEQYF. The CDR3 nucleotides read TGTGCCAGCAGCCGTAGCGGGAGTGTTTCCTACGAGCAGTACTTC.

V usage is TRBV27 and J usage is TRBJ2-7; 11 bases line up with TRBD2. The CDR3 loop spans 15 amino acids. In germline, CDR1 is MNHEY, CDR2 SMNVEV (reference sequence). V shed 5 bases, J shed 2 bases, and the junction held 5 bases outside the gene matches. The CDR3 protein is CASSQGLAETYEQYF. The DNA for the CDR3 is TGTGCCAGCAGTCAGGGACTAGCGGAAACCTACGAGCAGTACTTC.

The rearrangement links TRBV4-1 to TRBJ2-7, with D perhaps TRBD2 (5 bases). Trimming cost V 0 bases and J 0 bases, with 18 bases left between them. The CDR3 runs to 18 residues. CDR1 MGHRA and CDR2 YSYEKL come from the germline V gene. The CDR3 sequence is CASSQDKVSGPSSYEQYF. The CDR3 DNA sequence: TGCGCCAGCAGCCAAGATAAAGTCAGCGGCCCAAGCTCCTACGAGCAGTACTTC.

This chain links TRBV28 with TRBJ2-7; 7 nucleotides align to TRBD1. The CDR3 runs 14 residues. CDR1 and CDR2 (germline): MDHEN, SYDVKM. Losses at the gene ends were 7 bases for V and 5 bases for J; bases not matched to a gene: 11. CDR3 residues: CASNRQGLFHEQYF. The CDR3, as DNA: TGTGCCAGCAACCGACAGGGTTTATTCCACGAGCAGTACTTC.

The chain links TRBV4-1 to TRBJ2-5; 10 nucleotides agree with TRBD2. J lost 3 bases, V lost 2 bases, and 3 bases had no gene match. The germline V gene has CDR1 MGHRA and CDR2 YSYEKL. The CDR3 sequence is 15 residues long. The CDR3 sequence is CASSQLAGVEETQYF. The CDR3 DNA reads TGCGCCAGCAGCCAACTAGCGGGAGTTGAAGAGACCCAGTACTTC.

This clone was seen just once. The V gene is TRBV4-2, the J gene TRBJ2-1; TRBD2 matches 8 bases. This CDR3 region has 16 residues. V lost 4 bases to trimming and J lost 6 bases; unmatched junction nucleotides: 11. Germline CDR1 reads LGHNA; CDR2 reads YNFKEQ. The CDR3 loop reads CASSPSPSGSSNEQFF. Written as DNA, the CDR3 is TGTGCCAGCAGCCCGTCCCCCAGCGGGAGTAGCAATGAGCAGTTCTTC.